Following are 4 T cell receptor beta chains from one sample sequenced in a study of cytomegalovirus exposure and HLA in healthy donors. The PCR had 60 Vbeta and 13 Jbeta primers. Some clones are missing from TCRdb's copy, which holds only in-frame ones; the method was immunoSEQ multiplex PCR. The sample consists of under 200,000 clones, 81% of them appearing once. The specimen was PBMCs. The source is a man aged 35 to 55 in good health and CMV-seropositive.

The chain has TRBV5-1 and TRBJ2-1; 12 bases are a match to TRBD2. V was pared by 2 bases and J by 8 bases, with 5 bases of the junction left unmatched. Germline V gives CDR1 SGHRS, CDR2 YFSETQ. This CDR3 spans 15 amino acids. The CDR3 nucleotides are TGCGCCAGCAGCTTCCTAGCGGGGGGGCGGGATGAGCAGTTCTTC. Protein sequence: CASSFLAGGRDEQFF.

This clone came up a few times. The chain uses TRBV7-9 and TRBJ2-3; 8 bases are a match to TRBD2. V lost 5 bases and J lost 2; bases outside the gene matches: 6. Per germline, CDR1 SEHNR and CDR2 FQNEAQ (reference sequence). The CDR3 loop spans 15 amino acids. The CDR3: CASSPPGGITDTQYF. CDR3 DNA sequence: TGTGCCAGCAGCCCCCCGGGGGGGATCACAGATACGCAGTATTTT.

The V gene is TRBV4-2, the J gene TRBJ2-7, with TRBD2 matching 10 bases. Looked up from germline, CDR1 is LGHNA and CDR2 is YNFKEQ. The CDR3 is 19 residues long. Germline trimming cut 7 bases from V and 5 bases from J; bases unmatched to any gene: 23. The CDR3 bases are TGTGCCAGCACCAGACAGGCCCTAGCGGGAGTCTCCGTGGCTGACGAGCAGTACTTC. It is translated as CASTRQALAGVSVADEQYF.

This rearrangement joins TRBV11-2 to TRBJ2-1; 8 bases align to TRBD2. The CDR3 is made up of 15 amino acids. Germline V gene sequence: CDR1 SGHAT, CDR2 FQNNGV. V trimming: 3 bases; J trimming: 7 bases; junction bases outside the gene matches: 8. CDR3 nucleotide sequence: TGTGCCAGCAGCTTGGGACTAGATTCGTGGAATGAGCAGTTCTTC. Its translation: CASSLGLDSWNEQFF.